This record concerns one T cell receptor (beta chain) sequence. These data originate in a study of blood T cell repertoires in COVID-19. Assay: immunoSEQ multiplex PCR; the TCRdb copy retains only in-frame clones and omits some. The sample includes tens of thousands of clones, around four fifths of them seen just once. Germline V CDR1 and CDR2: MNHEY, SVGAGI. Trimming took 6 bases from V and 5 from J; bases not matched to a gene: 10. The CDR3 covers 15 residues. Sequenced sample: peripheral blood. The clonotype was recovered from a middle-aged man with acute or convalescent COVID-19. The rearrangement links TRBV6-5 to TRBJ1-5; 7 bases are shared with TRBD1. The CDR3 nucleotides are TGTGCCAGCAGCGTAGACAGGGAGATCCATCAGCCCCAGCATTTT. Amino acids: CASSVDREIHQPQHF.